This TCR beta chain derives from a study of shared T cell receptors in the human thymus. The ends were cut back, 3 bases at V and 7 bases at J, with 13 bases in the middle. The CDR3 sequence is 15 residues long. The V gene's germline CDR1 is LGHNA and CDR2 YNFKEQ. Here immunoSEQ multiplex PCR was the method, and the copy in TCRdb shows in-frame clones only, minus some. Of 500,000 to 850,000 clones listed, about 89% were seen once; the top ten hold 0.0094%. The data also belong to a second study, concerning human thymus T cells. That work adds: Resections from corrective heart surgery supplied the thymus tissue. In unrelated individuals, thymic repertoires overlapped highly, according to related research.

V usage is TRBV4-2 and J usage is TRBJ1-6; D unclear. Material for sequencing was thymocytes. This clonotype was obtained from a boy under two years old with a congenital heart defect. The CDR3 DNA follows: TGTGCCAGCAGCCAGGAGGGCGCTAAGAATTCACCCCTCCACTTT. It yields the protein CASSQEGAKNSPLHF.